The sample holds many counts of the clone carrying this T cell receptor beta chain. Its target is unknown. This record belongs to a study of T cell repertoires in cytomegalovirus infection. As for the study in general: Signatures in public TCR beta sequences pointed to both CMV infection and matching HLA type.

The study, taken as a whole, reports: Frequencies of public TCR beta families were cumulated, and this identified carriers of CMV plus the relevant HLA. The study found HLA-C-restricted CMV-specific TCR beta clonotypes dominating the ex vivo response.

TCRdb re-derived calls from the reads in MiXCR, one entry per CDR3 protein. The repertoire consists of 200,000 or so distinct CDR3 sequences, with 15% to 20% occurring once and the leading ten covering roughly 2.9%. V shed 7 bases and J shed 4 bases, with 10 bases lying between them. The CDR3 covers 12 residues. The chain combines TRBV12-3 or TRBV12-4 with TRBJ2-5; D remains unclear. The sequenced sample was PBMCs. This receptor was taken from a human donor in good health (CMV status not recorded). Some clones in this sample may be carry-over from other donors' samples. Here the CDR3 reads CASTTDSETQYF. CDR3 nucleotide sequence: TGTGCCAGCACAACAGATTCAGAGACCCAGTACTTC.